Listed here are 28 T cell receptor beta chains from one sample, sequenced in a study of Graves' ophthalmopathy and Graves' hyperthyroidism. The study amplified TCR beta CDR3 regions using RNA transcripts. Second-round multiplex PCR came after a first-round RT-PCR that employed HTBI primers. In TCRdb, the multiplex PCR reads were re-called with MiXCR into one record per CDR3 protein. The sample contains 400,000 to 450,000 distinct CDR3 sequences, around 21% of which appear only once. The sequenced sample consisted of peripheral blood. Every receptor here comes from a woman aged 18 to 35 with stable Graves' hyperthyroidism.

This clonotype was seen at least ten times. The chain recombines TRBV5-1 with TRBJ2-5; 13 nucleotides agree with TRBD2. The CDR3 is made up of 17 amino acids. The germline CDR1 and CDR2 sequences are SGHRS and YFSETQ. With 0 bases clipped from V and 0 bases from J, the junction kept 2 bases outside the gene matches. Here the CDR3 DNA reads TGCGCCAGCAGCTTGGGACTAGCGGGAGGTAACCAAGAGACCCAGTACTTC. Protein sequence: CASSLGLAGGNQETQYF.

This clonotype was counted ten times or more. The gene calls are TRBV6-2 or TRBV6-3 and TRBJ1-2; the D gene is possibly TRBD1 (6 bases). CDR1 MNHEY and CDR2 SVGEGT come from the germline V gene. The CDR3 covers 18 residues. V was shortened by 0 bases and J by 1 base, with 18 bases between the two germline ends. This CDR3 reads CASSYSRTAEPLNYGYTF. CDR3 bases: TGTGCCAGCAGTTACTCGAGGACAGCCGAACCTCTTAACTATGGCTACACCTTC.

This clonotype was detected ten times or more. The gene calls are TRBV29-1 and TRBJ1-2; unclear D gene. Germline CDR1 SQVTM, CDR2 ANQGSEA. V was trimmed by 1 base and J by 4 bases, leaving 7 bases between them. The CDR3 length is 12 residues. CDR3 protein: CSVEAQLYGYTF. Written as DNA, the CDR3 is TGCAGCGTTGAAGCACAGCTCTATGGCTACACCTTC.

This clonotype was found many times. The CDR3 spells CASSAAENTGELFF. CDR3 coding DNA: TGTGCCAGCAGCGCCGCAGAGAACACCGGGGAGCTGTTTTTT. V usage is TRBV9 and J usage is TRBJ2-2, with D uncertain. Trimming removed 3 bases at V and 1 base at J, with 7 bases between. CDR1 and CDR2 from the germline V gene are SGDLS and YYNGEE. The CDR3 has 14 residues.

The chain employs TRBV27 and TRBJ2-7, with 15 nucleotides matching TRBD2. The ends lost 4 bases at V and 4 bases at J; junction bases unmatched: 8. Germline loops: CDR1 MNHEY, CDR2 SMNVEV (reference sequence). The CDR3 runs 17 residues. CDR3 nucleotide sequence: TGTGCCAGCAGTTGGGGACTAGCGGGAGGCCGGGTATACGAGCAGTACTTC. This sequence encodes CASSWGLAGGRVYEQYF.

This clonotype appeared many times. The chain carries TRBV18 and TRBJ2-7; 8 bases map to TRBD1. Germline V lookup: CDR1 KGHSH, CDR2 LQKENI. The V segment lost 5 bases and the J segment 2 bases; nucleotides outside the gene matches: 2. This CDR3 spans 13 amino acids. CDR3 loop: CASSSQGAYEQYF. CDR3 nucleotides: TGTGCCAGCTCATCACAGGGGGCCTACGAGCAGTACTTC.

As to this clonotype: Since a much larger clone is just one base distant, this may be a read error. V usage is TRBV24-1 and J usage is TRBJ2-5; D unclear. Germline CDR1 KGHDR, CDR2 SFDVKD. V lost 3 bases, J lost 1 base, and 5 bases lay in between. This CDR3 is 13 amino acids long. CDR3 coding DNA: TGTGCCACCAGTGATCCGGCCCAAGAGACCCAGTACTTC. Translating gives CATSDPAQETQYF.

This clonotype occurred many times. The chain recombines TRBV19 with TRBJ1-1, with TRBD1 as a possible D gene (6 bases). The V end lost 6 bases, the J end lost 5 bases, and 13 bases lay between the germline ends. The CDR3 totals 13 residues. Per the germline V gene, CDR1 is LNHDA and CDR2 is SQIVND (reference sequence). DNA of the CDR3: TGTGCCAGTAGACACAGGGAGGGGACTGAAGCTTTCTTT. It encodes CASRHREGTEAFF.

This chain joins TRBV4-1 and TRBJ2-7; D gene uncertain. CDR3 size: 15 residues. Germline V gene sequence: CDR1 MGHRA, CDR2 YSYEKL. V was shortened by 0 bases and J by 2 bases, with 11 bases between the two germline ends. The CDR3 coding sequence is TGCGCCAGCAGCCAAGATAGAGGAGCCGCCTACGAGCAGTACTTC. It translates to CASSQDRGAAYEQYF.

V gene TRBV19 combines with J gene TRBJ2-5; possibly TRBD2 for D (6 bases). The CDR3 extends over 13 amino acids. Germline-derived CDR1 and CDR2 are LNHDA and SQIVND (reference sequence). V dropped 8 bases and J dropped 5 bases, with 15 bases sitting between them. CDR3 sequence: CASSGEGWETQYF. As DNA, the CDR3 is TGTGCCAGTTCGGGAGAGGGCTGGGAGACCCAGTACTTC.

This clonotype was observed many times. This chain connects TRBV12-3 or TRBV12-4 to TRBJ2-7, with D uncertain. The V gene lost 5 bases and the J gene lost 3 bases, with 14 bases spanning the gap. This CDR3 is 14 amino acids long. As DNA, the CDR3 is TGTGCCAGCAGTCCTTTGGGCACTGGCTACGAGCAGTACTTC. Translation: CASSPLGTGYEQYF.

At least ten counts were recorded for this clonotype. The V call is TRBV18, the J call TRBJ1-2; D remains unclear. The germline V gene has CDR1 KGHSH and CDR2 LQKENI. This CDR3 contains 15 residues. Trimming cost V 3 bases and J 4 bases, with 15 bases left between them. The CDR3 protein is CASSPPSRAGYGYTF. CDR3 nucleotide sequence: TGTGCCAGCTCACCCCCTTCAAGGGCAGGCTATGGCTACACCTTC. The whole variable domain, filled in from reference TRBV18 and TRBJ1-2, reads NAGVMQNPRHLVRRRGQEARLRCSPMKGHSHVYWYRQLPEEGLKFMVYLQKENIIDESGMPKERFSAEFPKEGPSILRIQQVVRGDSAAYFCASSPPSRAGYGYTFGSGTRLTVV.

In this sample, this clonotype turned up once. The chain uses TRBV19 and TRBJ2-2; 8 bases align to TRBD1. V trimming: 2 bases; J trimming: 1 base; junction bases outside the gene matches: 3. CDR3 length: 16 amino acids. Per germline, CDR1 LNHDA and CDR2 SQIVND (reference sequence). DNA of the CDR3: TGTGCCAGTAGTATATGGACAGGGAGGAACACCGGGGAGCTGTTTTTT. This codes for CASSIWTGRNTGELFF.

This clonotype turned up a few times. The chain couples TRBV18 to TRBJ2-7; 7 bases line up with TRBD1. Losses at the gene ends were 5 bases for V and 5 bases for J; bases not matched to a gene: 6. Germline assignment: CDR1 KGHSH and CDR2 LQKENI. The CDR3 is made up of 13 amino acids. CDR3 nucleotides: TGTGCCAGCTCATTCGGACAGGTGAACGAGCAGTACTTC. It specifies CASSFGQVNEQYF.

This clonotype was seen many times. The chain employs TRBV19 and TRBJ1-5; D is possibly TRBD1 (5 bases). Germline lookup yields CDR1 LNHDA and CDR2 SQIVND (reference sequence). The CDR3 runs 14 residues. The V end lost 5 bases, the J end lost 5 bases, and 13 bases lay between the germline ends. In DNA form, the CDR3 reads TGTGCCAGTAGTTTTTTGGGGGTCGATCAGCCCCAGCATTTT. The encoded protein is CASSFLGVDQPQHF.

This chain connects TRBV6-1 to TRBJ1-5; tentatively, D is TRBD1 (6 bases). The V gene lost 7 bases and the J gene lost 4 bases, with 17 bases spanning the gap. The CDR3 contains 15 residues. CDR1 and CDR2 (germline): MNHNS, SASEGT. CDR3 residues: CASTQWGAENQPQHF. CDR3 in DNA: TGTGCCAGCACCCAGTGGGGGGCGGAAAATCAGCCCCAGCATTTT.

The gene calls are TRBV4-2 and TRBJ2-1; 14 bases are shared with TRBD2. The germline V gene has CDR1 LGHNA and CDR2 YNFKEQ. The CDR3 covers 16 residues. Trimming at V came to 8 bases and at J to 6 bases, leaving 9 bases not matched to a gene. CDR3 loop: CASPPPGTSGSNEQFF. DNA for the CDR3: TGTGCCAGCCCCCCACCCGGGACTAGCGGGAGCAATGAGCAGTTCTTC.

This clonotype was found many times. The rearrangement uses TRBV29-1 and TRBJ1-1, with D possibly matching TRBD1 (5 bases). CDR1 SQVTM and CDR2 ANQGSEA come from the germline V gene. Trimming removed 7 bases from V and 6 bases from J, with 24 bases in between. The CDR3 is 15 amino acids. The DNA of the CDR3 is TGCAGCGCAGACTTCGGGACCTTGTTAGGAGCTGAAGCTTTCTTT. Translation: CSADFGTLLGAEAFF.

This clonotype was observed at least ten times. The rearrangement links TRBV27 to TRBJ1-5; no clear D gene. V shed 3 bases and J shed 2 bases, with 5 bases lying between them. Germline-derived CDR1 and CDR2 are MNHEY and SMNVEV (reference sequence). The CDR3 is 13 amino acids. The CDR3 DNA follows: TGTGCCAGCAGTTTTGAGGGCAATCAGCCCCAGCATTTT. This translates into CASSFEGNQPQHF.

The V and J genes are TRBV6-1 and TRBJ2-5, with unresolved D. The CDR3 contains 13 residues. The germline gives CDR1 MNHNS, CDR2 SASEGT. Between the trimmed V and J ends, which lost 2 bases and 4 bases, there was a span of 8 bases. CDR3 sequence: CASSETNLETQYF. In DNA form, the CDR3 reads TGTGCCAGCAGTGAAACTAACCTAGAGACCCAGTACTTC.

There are many counts of this clonotype. This chain joins TRBV7-2 and TRBJ2-5; tentatively, D is TRBD2 (6 bases). The CDR3 loop spans 13 amino acids. CDR1 and CDR2 (germline): SGHTA, FQGNSA. Trimming took 3 bases from V and 4 from J, leaving 9 bases between them. CDR3 in DNA: TGTGCCAGCAGCTTTAGCGGACTAGAGACCCAGTACTTC. It translates to CASSFSGLETQYF.

This chain joins TRBV6-1 and TRBJ1-2, with D tentatively TRBD1 (6 bases). CDR1 MNHNS and CDR2 SASEGT come from the germline V gene. The length of the CDR3 is 13 residues. V lost 7 bases and J lost 3, with 12 bases in between. The CDR3 DNA is TGTGCCAGCACCGAGGACAGCTACTATGGCTACACCTTC. It yields the protein CASTEDSYYGYTF.

V is TRBV6-5 and J is TRBJ2-7, with TRBD1 matching 10 bases. V gave up 7 bases and J gave up 1 base; unmatched junction bases: 7. Germline CDR1 reads MNHEY; CDR2 reads SVGAGI. The CDR3 totals 15 residues. This CDR3 is CASILRDRGSYEQYF. The CDR3 nucleotides are TGTGCCAGCATTCTCCGGGACAGGGGATCCTACGAGCAGTACTTC.

This clonotype was observed a few times. The chain carries TRBV6-2 or TRBV6-3 and TRBJ2-5, with D possibly TRBD1 on 5 matching bases. V was pared by 7 bases and J by 7 bases, with 16 bases between. This CDR3 comprises 13 residues. Germline CDR1 reads MNHEY; CDR2 reads SVGEGT. Written as DNA, the CDR3 is TGTGCCAGCACCGTGACAGAAGTGAGGACCCAGTACTTC. Translated: CASTVTEVRTQYF.

The table lists this clonotype with many counts. The chain couples TRBV12-3 or TRBV12-4 to TRBJ1-1; D is uncertain. The CDR3 runs 15 residues. The V end lost 1 base, the J end lost 4 bases, and 13 bases lay between the germline ends. The CDR3 is CASSLGSLGSTEAFF. The DNA for the CDR3 is TGTGCCAGCAGTTTAGGGTCTTTGGGGAGCACTGAAGCTTTCTTT.

The chain employs TRBV28 and TRBJ2-7; 7 nucleotides align to TRBD1. V dropped 4 bases and J dropped 3; count of bases not matched to a gene: 6. From germline, CDR1 is MDHEN and CDR2 SYDVKM. CDR3 length: 14 amino acids. CDR3 loop: CASSSTNRGYEQYF. CDR3 in DNA: TGTGCCAGCAGTTCCACGAACAGGGGCTACGAGCAGTACTTC. Complete variable domain (other parts from reference TRBV28 and TRBJ2-7): DVKVTQSSRYLVKRTGEKVFLECVQDMDHENMFWYRQDPGLGLRLIYFSYDVKMKEKGDIPEGYSVSREKKERFSLILESASTNQTSMYLCASSSTNRGYEQYFGPGTRLTVT.

Concerning this clonotype itself: An end of the junction differs from the germline gene, which may be a read error. The chain couples TRBV6-2 or TRBV6-3 to TRBJ2-7; 7 positions agree with TRBD2. Germline lookup yields CDR1 MNHEY and CDR2 SVGEGT. This CDR3 is 19 amino acids long. The CDR3 DNA reads TGTTCCAGCACCCCACACCCCGGGTCTAGCGGAACCAGCTCCTACGAGCAGTACTTC. Translation: CSSTPHPGSSGTSSYEQYF.

In this sample, this clonotype turned up many times. The V gene is TRBV7-2, the J gene TRBJ1-1; D call uncertain. The CDR3 covers 19 residues. With 0 bases removed from V and 0 bases from J, the gap between germline ends came to 20 bases. Germline-derived CDR1 and CDR2 are SGHTA and FQGNSA. This chain's CDR3 is CASSLAPRRSRLVNTEAFF. In nucleotides, the CDR3 is TGTGCCAGCAGCTTAGCCCCCCGGAGGTCCCGTCTAGTGAACACTGAAGCTTTCTTT.